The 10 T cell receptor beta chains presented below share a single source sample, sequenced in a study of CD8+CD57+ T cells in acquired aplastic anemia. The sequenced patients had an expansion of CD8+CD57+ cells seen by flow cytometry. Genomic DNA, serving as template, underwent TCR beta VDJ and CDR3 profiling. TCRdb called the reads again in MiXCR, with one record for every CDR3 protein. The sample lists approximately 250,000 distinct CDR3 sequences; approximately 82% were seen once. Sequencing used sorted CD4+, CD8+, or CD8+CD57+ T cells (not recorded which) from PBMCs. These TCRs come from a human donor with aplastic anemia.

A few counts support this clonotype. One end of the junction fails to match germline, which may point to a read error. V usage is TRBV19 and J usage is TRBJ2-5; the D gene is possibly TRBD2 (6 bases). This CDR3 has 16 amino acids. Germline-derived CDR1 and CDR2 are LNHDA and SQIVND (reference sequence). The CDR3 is CASSSGEQRAWETQCF. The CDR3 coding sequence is TGTGCCAGTAGCTCGGGGGAACAGAGAGCTTGGGAGACCCAGTGCTTC. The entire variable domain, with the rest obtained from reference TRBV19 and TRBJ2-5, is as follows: DGGITQSPKYLFRKEGQNVTLSCEQNLNHDAMYWYRQDPGQGLRLIYYSQIVNDFQKGDIAEGYSVSREKKESFPLTVTSAQKNPTAFYLCASSSGEQRAWETQCFGPGTRLLVL.

Here the CDR3 DNA reads TGTGCCAGCAGTTTTAACGGGACTGGGAACACTGAAGCTTTCTTT. This encodes CASSFNGTGNTEAFF. The rearrangement links TRBV7-3 to TRBJ1-1, with D possibly matching TRBD1 (5 bases). This CDR3 spans 15 amino acids. The V gene's germline CDR1 is SGHTA and CDR2 FQGTGA. V lost 6 bases and J 1 base, leaving 15 bases between the germline ends.

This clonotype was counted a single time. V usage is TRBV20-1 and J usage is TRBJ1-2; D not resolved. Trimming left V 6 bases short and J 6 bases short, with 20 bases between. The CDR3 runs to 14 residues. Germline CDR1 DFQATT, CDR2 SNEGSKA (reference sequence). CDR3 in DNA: TGCAGTGCCAGTAGTTCCGGACGCAAGAATGGCTACACCTTC. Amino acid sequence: CSASSSGRKNGYTF.

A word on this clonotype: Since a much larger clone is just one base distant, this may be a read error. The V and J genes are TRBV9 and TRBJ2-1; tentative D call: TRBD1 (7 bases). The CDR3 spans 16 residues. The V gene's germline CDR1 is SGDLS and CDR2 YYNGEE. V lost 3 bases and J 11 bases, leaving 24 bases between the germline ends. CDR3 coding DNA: TGTGCCAGCAGCGGGCGGGACCGACAGGGAGGAAACAAGCAGTTCTTC. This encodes CASSGRDRQGGNKQFF.

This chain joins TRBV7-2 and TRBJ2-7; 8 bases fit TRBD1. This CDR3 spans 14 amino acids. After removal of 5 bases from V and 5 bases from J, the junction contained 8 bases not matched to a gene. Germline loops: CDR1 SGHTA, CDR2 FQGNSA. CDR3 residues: CASSPGQGANEQYF. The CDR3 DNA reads TGTGCCAGCAGCCCCGGGCAGGGGGCCAACGAGCAGTACTTC. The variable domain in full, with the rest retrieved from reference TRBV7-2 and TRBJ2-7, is GAGVSQSPSNKVTEKGKDVELRCDPISGHTALYWYRQSLGQGLEFLIYFQGNSAPDKSGLPSDRFSAERTGGSVSTLTIQRTQQEDSAVYLCASSPGQGANEQYFGPGTRLTVT.

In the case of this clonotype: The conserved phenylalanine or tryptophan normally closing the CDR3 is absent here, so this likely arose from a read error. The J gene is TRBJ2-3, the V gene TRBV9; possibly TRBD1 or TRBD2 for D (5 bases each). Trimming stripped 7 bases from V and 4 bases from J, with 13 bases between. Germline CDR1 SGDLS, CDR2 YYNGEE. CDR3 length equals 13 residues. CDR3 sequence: CASGDGSADTQYV. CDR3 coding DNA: TGTGCCAGCGGGGACGGGTCAGCAGATACGCAGTATGTT.

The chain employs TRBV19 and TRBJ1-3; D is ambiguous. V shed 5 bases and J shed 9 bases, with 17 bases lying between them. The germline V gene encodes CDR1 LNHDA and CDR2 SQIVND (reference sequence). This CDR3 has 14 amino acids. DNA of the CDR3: TGTGCCAGTAGTTCCTCCTCGGACGTTTTCACCATATATTTT. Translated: CASSSSSDVFTIYF.

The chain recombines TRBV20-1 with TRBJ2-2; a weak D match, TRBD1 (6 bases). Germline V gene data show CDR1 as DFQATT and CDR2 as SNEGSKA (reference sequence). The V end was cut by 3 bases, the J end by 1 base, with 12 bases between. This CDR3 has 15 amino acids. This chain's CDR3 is CSARMRDKNTGELFF. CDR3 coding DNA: TGCAGTGCTAGGATGAGGGACAAGAACACCGGGGAGCTGTTTTTT.

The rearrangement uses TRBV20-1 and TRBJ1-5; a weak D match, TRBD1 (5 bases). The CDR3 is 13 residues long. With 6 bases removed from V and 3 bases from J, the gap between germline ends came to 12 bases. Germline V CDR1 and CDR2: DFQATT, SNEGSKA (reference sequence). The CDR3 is CSALGPNNQPQHF. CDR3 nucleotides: TGCAGTGCGCTGGGACCTAACAATCAGCCCCAGCATTTT.

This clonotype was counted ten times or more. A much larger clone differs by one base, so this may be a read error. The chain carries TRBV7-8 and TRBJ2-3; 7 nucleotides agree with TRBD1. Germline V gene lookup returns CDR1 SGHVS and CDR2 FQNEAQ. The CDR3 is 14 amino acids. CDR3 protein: CASSFEPDGTALSF. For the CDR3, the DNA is TGTGCCAGCAGCTTTGAGCCAGACGGGACAGCCCTTTCCTTT.